This entry is about one T cell receptor (beta chain). The length of the CDR3 is 15 residues. V gave up 4 bases and J gave up 1 base, with 13 bases separating them. Germline V gene sequence: CDR1 SEHNR, CDR2 FQNEAQ (reference sequence). The sample is drawn from a study of shared T cell receptors in the human thymus. Using immunoSEQ multiplex PCR, the repertoire was profiled, and TCRdb retains in-frame clones only, with some absent. Of about 660,000 clones in the sample, 80% to 90% are singletons; the top ten hold about 0.0094%. Another study also made use of these data, one on human thymus T cells. From that study: Among the donors, all were healthy Finnish infants having corrective surgery for congenital heart defects. During corrective heart surgery, resections were taken, and the thymus tissue came from them. Both thymic and peripheral blood repertoires showed apparently biased V and J usage. A high degree of thymic repertoire overlap among unrelated individuals was reported in related research.

What was sequenced was thymocytes. The sequence derives from a boy in the first two years of life with a congenital heart defect. This rearrangement joins TRBV7-9 to TRBJ1-1; a possible D gene is TRBD1 (6 bases). CDR3 loop: CASSYPDRQNTEAFF. For the CDR3, the DNA is TGTGCCAGCAGCTACCCGGACAGACAGAACACTGAAGCTTTCTTT.